What follows are 9 T cell receptor beta chains derived from one specimen sequenced in a study of blood T cell repertoires in COVID-19. The repertoire was sequenced with immunoSEQ multiplex PCR; TCRdb's copy has only in-frame clones and lacks some. The sample has around 42,000 clones; 70% to 85% are singletons. Sample: peripheral blood. These receptors were taken from an older woman with acute or convalescent COVID-19.

Here the CDR3 DNA reads TGTGCCACCAGCCCACGACAGGGCATGTATGGCTACACCTTC. This gives the protein CATSPRQGMYGYTF. This rearrangement joins TRBV15 to TRBJ1-2; 7 positions match TRBD1. Per the germline V gene, CDR1 is LNHNV and CDR2 is YYDKDF (reference sequence). CDR3 size: 14 residues. Unmatched junction bases numbered 8, after V lost 5 bases and J lost 5 bases. Full variable domain (outside the CDR3, taken from reference TRBV15 and TRBJ1-2): DAMVIQNPRYQVTQFGKPVTLSCSQTLNHNVMYWYQQKSSQAPKLLFHYYDKDFNNEADTPDNFQSRRPNTSFCFLDIRSPGLGDTAMYLCATSPRQGMYGYTFGSGTRLTVV.

V gene TRBV11-2 combines with J gene TRBJ1-5; D gene ambiguous. Germline CDR1 SGHAT, CDR2 FQNNGV. Trimming pared 5 bases from V and 2 bases from J, leaving 13 bases between. This CDR3 has 15 amino acids. The CDR3 reads CASSPNPGRNQPQHF. The CDR3 region has the DNA TGTGCCAGCAGCCCCAACCCTGGGCGCAATCAGCCCCAGCATTTT.

This chain links TRBV2 with TRBJ1-1; D not certain. Trimming took off 6 bases at V and 0 bases at J, with 14 bases between the two ends. Germline CDR1 SNHLY, CDR2 FYNNEI. This CDR3 has 15 amino acids. The CDR3: CASRIGRTMNTEAFF. The CDR3, as DNA: TGTGCCAGCAGAATAGGACGGACTATGAACACTGAAGCTTTCTTT.

The V and J genes are TRBV7-3 and TRBJ2-1, with 7 bases identical to TRBD2. V trimming: 4 bases; J trimming: 5 bases; junction bases outside the gene matches: 11. Germline V lookup: CDR1 SGHTA, CDR2 FQGTGA. The CDR3 loop spans 16 amino acids. CDR3 amino acids: CASSWMGESGNNEQFF. CDR3 nucleotide sequence: TGTGCCAGCAGCTGGATGGGGGAGAGCGGGAACAATGAGCAGTTCTTC.

The gene calls are TRBV6-5 and TRBJ1-4, with a weak D call TRBD1 (5 bases). CDR1 is MNHEY and CDR2 is SVGAGI in the germline V gene. This CDR3 comprises 13 residues. The V end lost 7 bases, the J end lost 8 bases, and 14 bases lay between the germline ends. The CDR3 DNA sequence: TGTGCCAGCATCAACAAAGGGGTCGAAAAACTGTTTTTT. Translation: CASINKGVEKLFF.

V is TRBV5-1 and J is TRBJ2-1, with TRBD2 matching over 10 bases. Trimming cost V 0 bases and J 0 bases; bases outside gene matches: 6. The germline CDR1 and CDR2 sequences are SGHRS and YFSETQ. This CDR3 has 18 residues. The CDR3 DNA reads as TGCGCCAGCAGCTTGGGGCTAGCGGGAGTGAGCTCCTACAATGAGCAGTTCTTC. The encoded protein is CASSLGLAGVSSYNEQFF.

The chain has TRBV11-1 and TRBJ1-4, with a weak D call TRBD1 (6 bases). Germline V gene lookup returns CDR1 SGHAT and CDR2 FQDESV (reference sequence). This CDR3 has 16 residues. Trimming stripped 6 bases from V and 6 bases from J, with 20 bases between. CDR3 coding DNA: TGTGCCAGCAGGAAATCCAGGGGAGCTTTTGATGAAAAACTGTTTTTT. Translated, it gives CASRKSRGAFDEKLFF.

This chain connects TRBV5-1 to TRBJ1-6; D is unresolved. Deletions cut 0 bases from V and 8 bases from J, with 15 bases between. Germline V gene data show CDR1 as SGHRS and CDR2 as YFSETQ. This CDR3 comprises 16 residues. The CDR3 region has the DNA TGCGCCAGCAGCTTGGGTAGAGGCACGGATTATTCACCCCTCCACTTT. Translated, it gives CASSLGRGTDYSPLHF.

The chain couples TRBV30 to TRBJ1-2, with D hard to call. The V gene lost 3 bases and the J gene lost 6 bases, with 11 bases spanning the gap. The length of the CDR3 is 12 residues. Looked up from germline, CDR1 is GTSNPN and CDR2 is SVGIG (reference sequence). Here the CDR3 DNA reads TGTGCCTGGAGCCTGCTACGGGATGGCTACACCTTC. Its protein product is CAWSLLRDGYTF.